This T cell receptor beta chain was documented in a study of cytotoxic CD8 clonotypes in ibrutinib-treated CLL. The overall study: Partial responders roughly 25, complete 2; about 12 progressed and some 14 stayed in remission by median about 6 years. General study points: Clonality correlated strongly with circulating CD8+ T cells and exceeded age-matched healthy donors at baseline. Contraction or stability on treatment characterized the public clonotypes, which were uncommon.

The protocol was immunoSEQ multiplex PCR, while the TCRdb copy is restricted to in-frame clones and leaves out a portion. Of approximately 190,000 clones in the sample, more than 70% were seen once. About this clone: Its target is not known.

The CDR3 is made up of 16 amino acids. CDR1 and CDR2 from the germline V gene are SGHNT and YYREEE (reference sequence). V shed 4 bases and J shed 2 bases, with 17 bases lying between them. This sequence was found in a human donor with chronic lymphocytic leukemia. The rearrangement links TRBV5-4 to TRBJ2-3, with D possibly TRBD2 on 6 matching bases. Sequenced here: PBMCs, sampled after 12 months of ibrutinib treatment. This CDR3 is CASSDPTRGNTDTQYF. CDR3 DNA sequence: TGTGCCAGCAGCGATCCAACCCGGGGGAACACAGATACGCAGTATTTT.